The next 19 T cell receptor beta chains were all read from a single sample in a study of CD8+ T cells in alopecia areata. Once RNA had been extracted, it was reverse transcribed into cDNA to act as the sequencing template. Some clones are missing from TCRdb's copy, which holds only in-frame ones; the method was immunoSEQ multiplex PCR. Counted here are fewer than 150,000 clones, about three fifths occurring once; the ten biggest clones make up 25% to 30%. Treatment denoted: oral pan-JAK inhibitor, 5-10 mg twice daily. This material consisted of CD8+ T cells sorted from blood, taken at week 4, from a patient treated with tofacitinib. The origin of the receptors is a human donor with alopecia areata.

This sequence joins TRBV30 and TRBJ1-2; D is undetermined. The germline CDR1 and CDR2 sequences are GTSNPN and SVGIG (reference sequence). Trimming took off 4 bases at V and 4 bases at J, with 13 bases between the two ends. This CDR3 region has 13 residues. The CDR3 coding sequence is TGTGCCTGGATCGGACCCCCCTCCTATGGCTACACCTTC. Its translation is CAWIGPPSYGYTF.

This clone has more than one count but fewer than ten. The V call is TRBV6-5, the J call TRBJ1-2; D is unclear. V lost 2 bases to trimming and J lost 5 bases, with 9 bases between them. This CDR3 contains 13 residues. Germline CDR1 MNHEY, CDR2 SVGAGI. The CDR3 DNA follows: TGTGCCAGCAGTTACGGTGGACTTTATGGCTACACCTTC. Translated: CASSYGGLYGYTF.

This clone was detected only once. This chain joins TRBV5-4 and TRBJ2-1; 8 bases map to TRBD1. From germline, CDR1 is SGHNT and CDR2 YYREEE (reference sequence). The CDR3 totals 15 residues. Trimming removed 4 bases from V and 7 bases from J; junction bases left unmatched: 10. In DNA form, the CDR3 reads TGTGCCAGCAGCCCCCGGACAGGGTGGCTGAATGAGCAGTTCTTC. It encodes CASSPRTGWLNEQFF.

In the case of this clone: Other DNA sequences in the same sample also yield this CDR3. This chain joins TRBV30 and TRBJ2-7; D possibly corresponds to TRBD2 (5 bases). Per germline, CDR1 GTSNPN and CDR2 SVGIG (reference sequence). Trimming took off 2 bases at V and 0 bases at J, with 8 bases between the two ends. The length of the CDR3 is 13 residues. The CDR3 DNA reads as TGTGCCTGGAGTTTGGGGAGCTCCTACGAGCAGTACTTC. This translates into CAWSLGSSYEQYF.

The count of this clone is one. The chain recombines TRBV27 with TRBJ2-7; D possibly corresponds to TRBD1 (6 bases). Germline loops: CDR1 MNHEY, CDR2 SMNVEV (reference sequence). Deletions cut 5 bases from V and 4 bases from J, with 9 bases between. The CDR3 loop spans 12 amino acids. CDR3 amino acids: CASSAQGYEQYF. DNA for the CDR3: TGTGCCAGCAGTGCACAGGGTTACGAGCAGTACTTC.

V and J are TRBV5-1 and TRBJ2-7, with a weak D call TRBD1 (5 bases). V dropped 1 base and J dropped 7 bases, with 15 bases sitting between them. The CDR3 runs to 14 residues. The V gene's germline CDR1 is SGHRS and CDR2 YFSETQ. CDR3 region: CASSLNRQGWEQYF. CDR3 nucleotide sequence: TGCGCCAGCAGCTTGAACCGGCAGGGATGGGAGCAGTACTTC.

The chain links TRBV27 to TRBJ2-1; D is possibly TRBD2 (7 bases). CDR1 is MNHEY, CDR2 SMNVEV, per germline (reference sequence). The CDR3 runs 16 residues. Trimming removed 4 bases at V and 8 bases at J, with 21 bases between. CDR3 sequence reads: CASSSRQVYGRDEQFF. The CDR3 DNA follows: TGTGCCAGCAGTTCCCGACAGGTTTATGGGAGGGATGAGCAGTTCTTC.

The chain links TRBV6-5 to TRBJ2-7; D may be TRBD1 or TRBD2 (5 bases each). There are 15 residues in the CDR3. V was cut by 2 bases and J by 3 bases, with 14 bases left in between. Per the germline V gene, CDR1 is MNHEY and CDR2 is SVGAGI. The CDR3 DNA follows: TGTGCCAGCAGTTACCAGGGAGTGGGTTTCTACGAGCAGTACTTC. Translation gives CASSYQGVGFYEQYF.

The J gene is TRBJ1-2, the V gene TRBV9, with D unclear. Germline-derived CDR1 and CDR2 are SGDLS and YYNGEE. CDR3 length equals 14 residues. Between the trimmed V and J ends, which lost 4 bases and 4 bases, there was a span of 14 bases. CDR3 sequence: CASSPQTPLYGYTF. The CDR3 bases are TGTGCCAGCAGCCCCCAGACACCTCTCTATGGCTACACCTTC.

In this sample, this clone turned up a few times. The chain couples TRBV11-2 to TRBJ1-2, with D tentatively TRBD1 (5 bases). The V gene lost 8 bases and the J gene lost 1 base, with 17 bases spanning the gap. The V gene's germline CDR1 is SGHAT and CDR2 FQNNGV. This CDR3 is 15 amino acids long. This CDR3 reads CASQALVDSNYGYTF. CDR3 DNA: TGTGCCAGCCAAGCCCTGGTAGACAGTAACTATGGCTACACCTTC.

A few counts support this clone. V gene TRBV2 combines with J gene TRBJ2-6; a weak D match, TRBD2 (6 bases). This CDR3 region has 14 residues. Germline V CDR1 and CDR2: SNHLY, FYNNEI. Between the trimmed V and J ends, which lost 9 bases and 7 bases, there was a span of 16 bases. The CDR3 DNA sequence: TGTGCCAGGCTGGGACTCACCCGAGCCAACGTCCTGACTTTC. It codes for CARLGLTRANVLTF.

V usage is TRBV11-2 and J usage is TRBJ2-5; 9 nucleotides match TRBD1. The CDR3 loop spans 13 amino acids. V lost 4 bases, J lost 5 bases, and 2 bases stayed unmatched. Germline CDR1 SGHAT, CDR2 FQNNGV. This chain's CDR3 is CASSSQGAETQYF. The CDR3 DNA reads TGTGCCAGCAGCTCACAGGGGGCCGAGACCCAGTACTTC.

The DNA of the CDR3 is TGTGCCTGGAGTGTACTTCCGGGGGGCACTGAAGCTTTCTTT. Translation: CAWSVLPGGTEAFF. The rearrangement links TRBV30 to TRBJ1-1; D possibly corresponds to TRBD1 (5 bases). CDR1 GTSNPN and CDR2 SVGIG come from the germline V gene (reference sequence). V dropped 0 bases and J dropped 4 bases, with 12 bases sitting between them. The CDR3 has 14 residues.

V is TRBV29-1 and J is TRBJ2-7; no firm D call. V was trimmed by 4 bases and J by 2 bases, leaving 15 bases between them. The CDR3 is made up of 14 amino acids. Germline V CDR1 and CDR2: SQVTM, ANQGSEA. The CDR3 reads CSVVIPAPAYEQYF. CDR3 sequence (DNA): TGCAGCGTTGTAATACCAGCGCCAGCCTACGAGCAGTACTTC.

The gene calls are TRBV29-1 and TRBJ2-3; a weak D match, TRBD1 (5 bases). Germline V gene data show CDR1 as SQVTM and CDR2 as ANQGSEA. This CDR3 is built from 13 residues. The CDR3 sequence: CTDDQGHTDTQYF. The CDR3 bases are TGCACCGATGATCAGGGCCACACAGATACGCAGTATTTT.

V and J are TRBV29-1 and TRBJ1-2; tentative D call: TRBD1 (5 bases). Germline V gives CDR1 SQVTM, CDR2 ANQGSEA. V was trimmed by 2 bases and J by 3 bases, leaving 10 bases between them. CDR3 length: 13 residues. CDR3 protein: CSVEMGVDYGYTF. The CDR3 DNA is TGCAGCGTTGAAATGGGGGTAGACTATGGCTACACCTTC.

This clone has a handful of counts. This chain joins TRBV6-5 and TRBJ2-7; 10 bases are a match to TRBD1. The CDR3 is made up of 15 amino acids. The germline gives CDR1 MNHEY, CDR2 SVGAGI. V was pared by 0 bases and J by 4 bases, with 3 bases of the junction left unmatched. This CDR3 is CASSYSWDRGYEQYF. CDR3 coding DNA: TGTGCCAGCAGTTACTCCTGGGACAGGGGATACGAGCAGTACTTC.

The chain links TRBV27 to TRBJ2-1; weak D call: TRBD2 (5 bases). V lost 3 bases and J lost 2, with 17 bases in between. The CDR3 loop spans 17 amino acids. CDR1 and CDR2 from the germline V gene are MNHEY and SMNVEV (reference sequence). CDR3 loop: CASSFLPGIFPYNEQFF. CDR3 nucleotide sequence: TGTGCCAGCAGTTTCCTACCGGGGATTTTCCCCTACAATGAGCAGTTCTTC.

This clone was seen once. J is TRBJ2-1 and V is TRBV5-6, with D possibly called TRBD1 or TRBD2 (5 bases each). Germline lookup yields CDR1 SGHDT and CDR2 YYEEEE. The CDR3 spans 14 residues. Trimming left V 4 bases short and J 5 bases short, with 13 bases between. The CDR3 nucleotides are TGTGCCAGCAGCGCTGGGACGACTCACAATGAGCAGTTCTTC. Protein sequence: CASSAGTTHNEQFF.